The table lists the clone carrying this T cell receptor (beta chain) with a count of one. The source of the sample is a study of blood T cell repertoires in COVID-19. Background on the study: There were acute and convalescent COVID-19 samples, and they came from the United States, Italy and Spain. T cells, B-cell-depleted T cells, or PBMCs provided the cDNA or gDNA that served as material.

Libraries were prepared by immunoSEQ multiplex PCR; TCRdb keeps only in-frame clonotypes and omits some of them. This table has approximately 150,000 clones, 75% to 85% appearing once. The sample was peripheral blood. The TCR sequence derives from an older man who had recovered from COVID-19.

CDR3 sequence: CASSFSGGVLYGYTF. The DNA of the CDR3 is TGCGCCAGCAGCTTTTCGGGGGGAGTTCTCTATGGCTACACCTTC. The V gene is TRBV5-1, the J gene TRBJ1-2; tentatively, D is TRBD1 (5 bases). Trimming left V 2 bases short and J 4 bases short, with 15 bases between. Germline CDR1 SGHRS, CDR2 YFSETQ. CDR3 length equals 15 residues.